This entry lists 20 T cell receptor beta chains sequenced from one sample in a study of neoadjuvant anti-PD-1 for oral cavity cancer. Measured with immunoSEQ multiplex PCR; TCRdb has only the in-frame clones, and not every one. The table lists fewer than 20,000 clones, around 76% of them singletons. The material sequenced was PBMCs, taken before nivolumab (anti-PD-1) treatment. The source is a person between 40 and 85 years old with oral cavity squamous cell carcinoma.

The chain couples TRBV28 to TRBJ2-5; D may match TRBD1 or TRBD2 (5 bases each). V was trimmed by 5 bases and J by 5 bases, leaving 15 bases between them. Germline values: CDR1 MDHEN, CDR2 SYDVKM. This CDR3 contains 14 residues. The DNA for the CDR3 is TGTGCCAGCAGTCTGGGACGGATCCGGGAGACCCAGTACTTC. Its protein is CASSLGRIRETQYF.

The chain combines TRBV7-9 with TRBJ2-3; D gene uncertain. Trimming left V 3 bases short and J 2 bases short, with 3 bases between. Per germline, CDR1 SEHNR and CDR2 FQNEAQ (reference sequence). The CDR3 loop spans 12 amino acids. The CDR3 region is CASSFVTDTQYF. The CDR3 coding sequence is TGTGCCAGCAGCTTCGTCACAGATACGCAGTATTTT.

The chain employs TRBV6-5 and TRBJ2-1; TRBD1 might be the D (6 bases). The CDR3 has 13 amino acids. Trimming stripped 10 bases from V and 3 bases from J, with 13 bases between. Germline CDR1 and CDR2: MNHEY and SVGAGI. The CDR3 sequence: CATGTSIYNEQFF. Written as DNA, the CDR3 is TGTGCCACCGGGACAAGTATCTACAATGAGCAGTTCTTC.

The chain links TRBV6-1 to TRBJ2-7; tentatively, D is TRBD2 (6 bases). This CDR3 is built from 14 residues. Trimming pared 1 base from V and 2 bases from J, leaving 9 bases between. Germline loops: CDR1 MNHNS, CDR2 SASEGT. In DNA, the CDR3 is TGTGCCAGCAGTGAAGGGGGAGGACCCTACGAGCAGTACTTC. This translates into CASSEGGGPYEQYF.

V gene TRBV5-4 combines with J gene TRBJ2-7; D is unclear. Germline CDR1 and CDR2: SGHNT and YYREEE (reference sequence). Trimming stripped 0 bases from V and 2 bases from J, with 3 bases between. The CDR3 has 12 residues. In DNA form, the CDR3 reads TGTGCCAGCAGCTTGGACGCCTACGAGCAGTACTTC. Protein sequence: CASSLDAYEQYF. Full variable domain (outside the CDR3, taken from reference TRBV5-4 and TRBJ2-7): ETGVTQSPTHLIKTRGQQVTLRCSSQSGHNTVSWYQQALGQGPQFIFQYYREEENGRGNFPPRFSGLQFPNYSSELNVNALELDDSALYLCASSLDAYEQYFGPGTRLTVT.

This chain links TRBV6-1 with TRBJ2-7; 13 bases fit TRBD2. V shed 6 bases and J 5 bases; nucleotides not matched to a gene: 7. The CDR3 runs to 15 residues. CDR1 and CDR2 (germline): MNHNS, SASEGT. Written as DNA, the CDR3 is TGTGCCAGCAGCTCCGGGACTAGCGGGAACAACGAGCAGTACTTC. Protein product: CASSSGTSGNNEQYF.

The rearrangement uses TRBV5-1 and TRBJ2-7, with TRBD2 identical over 11 bases. After removal of 6 bases from V and 2 bases from J, the junction contained 7 bases not matched to a gene. The CDR3 is 15 residues long. Germline values: CDR1 SGHRS, CDR2 YFSETQ. CDR3 bases: TGCGCCAGCACCCTGACTAGCGGGACCACCTACGAGCAGTACTTC. Amino acids: CASTLTSGTTYEQYF. The full variable domain, its missing parts supplied by reference TRBV5-1 and TRBJ2-7, is KAGVTQTPRYLIKTRGQQVTLSCSPISGHRSVSWYQQTPGQGLQFLFEYFSETQRNKGNFPGRFSGRQFSNSRSEMNVSTLELGDSALYLCASTLTSGTTYEQYFGPGTRLTVT.

The chain joins TRBV28 to TRBJ2-7, with D maybe TRBD2 (6 bases). This CDR3 has 13 residues. Per the germline V gene, CDR1 is MDHEN and CDR2 is SYDVKM. Trimming left V 3 bases short and J 6 bases short, with 12 bases between. Written as DNA, the CDR3 is TGTGCCAGCAGTTTCTGGACCGGGGGCGAGCAGTACTTC. Amino acids: CASSFWTGGEQYF.

The V gene is TRBV11-2, the J gene TRBJ2-7; D is ambiguous. The CDR3 totals 14 residues. V lost 1 base, J lost 3 bases, and 10 bases lay in between. The germline V gene encodes CDR1 SGHAT and CDR2 FQNNGV. CDR3 nucleotide sequence: TGTGCCAGCAGCTTAGGTTTCGCGAACTACGAGCAGTACTTC. This codes for CASSLGFANYEQYF. The whole variable domain, remainder taken from reference TRBV11-2 and TRBJ2-7, is EAGVAQSPRYKIIEKRQSVAFWCNPISGHATLYWYQQILGQGPKLLIQFQNNGVVDDSQLPKDRFSAERLKGVDSTLKIQPAKLEDSAVYLCASSLGFANYEQYFGPGTRLTVT.

In DNA, the CDR3 is TGCGCCAGCAGCCAAGGACCCGGACAGGGCCATGAAAAACTGTTTTTT. Its protein is CASSQGPGQGHEKLFF. The chain combines TRBV4-1 with TRBJ1-4; 8 bases match TRBD1. In germline, CDR1 is MGHRA, CDR2 YSYEKL. J gave up 6 bases and V 1 base, and 7 bases lay outside the gene matches. This CDR3 has 16 amino acids.

The chain is built from TRBV6-1 and TRBJ2-1, with D uncertain. There are 14 residues in the CDR3. The germline V and J ends were trimmed by 5 bases and 7 bases, with 15 bases remaining between them. Germline lookup yields CDR1 MNHNS and CDR2 SASEGT. In DNA form, the CDR3 reads TGTGCCAGCAGTAGGGAAATAGAAAGGAATGAGCAGTTCTTC. This codes for CASSREIERNEQFF.

This clone was seen only a few times. The genes are TRBV6-5 and TRBJ2-7; 8 bases map to TRBD1. V gave up 2 bases and J gave up 7 bases; unmatched junction bases: 10. This CDR3 contains 15 residues. Germline-derived CDR1 and CDR2 are MNHEY and SVGAGI. For the CDR3, the DNA is TGTGCCAGCAGTTACGGGGCGACAGGGGCGGGAGAGCAGTACTTC. Translating it yields CASSYGATGAGEQYF.

This clone has a handful of counts. The CDR3 DNA reads TGTGCCTGGAGGGCAGGGAGCTATGGCTACACCTTC. This codes for CAWRAGSYGYTF. This chain joins TRBV30 and TRBJ1-2; D possibly corresponds to TRBD1 (5 bases). There are 12 residues in the CDR3. Trimming pared 3 bases from V and 4 bases from J, leaving 9 bases between. From germline, CDR1 is GTSNPN and CDR2 SVGIG (reference sequence).

The rearrangement joins TRBV29-1 to TRBJ2-1, with 12 nucleotides matching TRBD2. J was trimmed by 9 bases and V by 6 bases; bases with no gene match: 9. The CDR3 sequence is 14 residues long. Germline V gives CDR1 SQVTM, CDR2 ANQGSEA. In nucleotides, the CDR3 is TGCAGCGTGGAAAGACTAGCGGGAGACGGTGAGCAGTTCTTC. Its protein is CSVERLAGDGEQFF.

The chain recombines TRBV6-1 with TRBJ2-7, with 7 bases that match TRBD1. The CDR3 consists of 13 residues. Trimming cost V 6 bases and J 2 bases; bases outside gene matches: 4. Per germline, CDR1 MNHNS and CDR2 SASEGT. CDR3 sequence reads: CASRSTGTYEQYF. CDR3 coding DNA: TGTGCCAGCAGATCGACAGGGACCTACGAGCAGTACTTC.

CDR3 residues: CASTLSGSKSIDEQYF. The CDR3 bases are TGTGCCAGCACCCTATCCGGGAGCAAGTCGATTGACGAGCAGTACTTC. The genes are TRBV27 and TRBJ2-7; D may be TRBD2 (6 bases). This CDR3 contains 16 residues. Per the germline V gene, CDR1 is MNHEY and CDR2 is SMNVEV (reference sequence). The V and J ends lost 7 bases and 5 bases respectively, with 24 bases between them.

This clone was counted once. This chain uses TRBV5-5 with TRBJ2-1; D uncertain. Looked up from germline, CDR1 is SGHKS and CDR2 is YYEKEE (reference sequence). CDR3 size: 14 residues. The ends were cut back, 0 bases at V and 1 base at J, with 5 bases in the middle. CDR3 DNA: TGTGCCAGCAGCTTGGCGGGTTCCTACAATGAGCAGTTCTTC. The encoded protein is CASSLAGSYNEQFF. Combining the CDR3 with reference TRBV5-5 and TRBJ2-1 gives the whole variable domain DAGVTQSPTHLIKTRGQQVTLRCSPISGHKSVSWYQQVLGQGPQFIFQYYEKEERGRGNFPDRFSARQFPNYSSELNVNALLLGDSALYLCASSLAGSYNEQFFGPGTRLTVL.

V usage is TRBV7-3 and J usage is TRBJ2-2, with D uncertain. The germline V gene encodes CDR1 SGHTA and CDR2 FQGTGA. Trimming cost V 1 base and J 2 bases, with 8 bases left between them. The CDR3 length is 15 residues. The CDR3 DNA reads as TGTGCCAGCAGCTTAAGCACTTCCAACACCGGGGAGCTGTTTTTT. Its translation is CASSLSTSNTGELFF. The full variable domain, with the rest looked up from reference TRBV7-3 and TRBJ2-2, is GAGVSQTPSNKVTEKGKYVELRCDPISGHTALYWYRQSLGQGPEFLIYFQGTGAADDSGLPNDRFFAVRPEGSVSTLKIQRTERGDSAVYLCASSLSTSNTGELFFGEGSRLTVL.

This clone was counted only a few times. The chain couples TRBV7-9 to TRBJ2-7, with 7 positions matching TRBD2. The CDR3 has 15 amino acids. The germline gives CDR1 SEHNR, CDR2 FQNEAQ (reference sequence). V trimming: 5 bases; J trimming: 2 bases; junction bases outside the gene matches: 9. CDR3 protein: CASSGPREGTYEQYF. The CDR3 region has the DNA TGTGCCAGCAGCGGTCCTAGGGAGGGCACCTACGAGCAGTACTTC. The variable domain in full, completed from reference TRBV7-9 and TRBJ2-7, reads DTGVSQNPRHKITKRGQNVTFRCDPISEHNRLYWYRQTLGQGPEFLTYFQNEAQLEKSRLLSDRFSAERPKGSFSTLEIQRTEQGDSAMYLCASSGPREGTYEQYFGPGTRLTVT.

The rearrangement links TRBV5-4 to TRBJ1-3; D not resolved. The length of the CDR3 is 16 residues. The germline V gene has CDR1 SGHNT and CDR2 YYREEE (reference sequence). V dropped 0 bases and J dropped 0 bases, with 10 bases sitting between them. CDR3 residues: CASSLGTDTSGNTIYF. Written as DNA, the CDR3 is TGTGCCAGCAGCTTGGGGACTGATACCTCTGGAAACACCATATATTTT. The full variable domain, in which reference TRBV5-4 and TRBJ1-3 provide the parts outside the CDR3, is ETGVTQSPTHLIKTRGQQVTLRCSSQSGHNTVSWYQQALGQGPQFIFQYYREEENGRGNFPPRFSGLQFPNYSSELNVNALELDDSALYLCASSLGTDTSGNTIYFGEGSWLTVV.